Reported below is one T cell receptor beta chain. The sample belongs to a study of immune characterization of retroperitoneal liposarcoma. One entry per CDR3 protein, called by TCRdb with MiXCR from the PCR reads. Here the sample spans several thousand distinct CDR3 sequences, roughly 45% being singletons. CDR1 MNHNS and CDR2 SASEGT come from the germline V gene. This CDR3 comprises 15 residues. Specimen: tumor tissue. The TCR sequence derives from a male donor with retroperitoneal liposarcoma. The chain carries TRBV6-1 and TRBJ2-1, with 11 bases aligning to TRBD2. The DNA end is more similar to TRBJ2-5, so the J call may be wrong. CDR3: CASRATGTSGETQYF. As DNA, the CDR3 is TGTGCCAGCAGGGCCACCGGGACTAGCGGAGAGACCCAGTACTTC.